Shown below are 5 T cell receptor beta chains from a single sample sequenced in a study of CD8 T cells in Susac syndrome (dated by TCRdb to about 2019). Receptor libraries were prepared by the immunoSEQ multiplex PCR assay. RNA was extracted using the RNeasy kit, and roughly 0.5 to 1 microgram was reverse transcribed with random hexamers. TCRdb trimmed the raw reads at Q25, called clones with MiXCR and kept productive beta chains. Each entry merges the rows of one CDR3 protein and shows their most common DNA and genes. The sample table records some 180,000 distinct CDR3 sequences; approximately 94% of these occur just once. Of the sample, about 0.1% is held by the ten largest clones. Sequencing input: CD4+ T cells from PBMCs. Receptors originate from a human donor in good health.

This clonotype was seen once. Sequence at one end of the junction differs from germline and may be a read error. The chain carries TRBV12-3 or TRBV12-4 and TRBJ2-3, with D unresolved. This CDR3 is 8 amino acids long. This CDR3 is CASSSRNF. The CDR3 region has the DNA TGTGCCAGCAGTTCCAGGAATTTT.

J is TRBJ2-1 and V is TRBV7-6; 8 positions agree with TRBD2. J was trimmed by 4 bases and V by 5 bases; bases with no gene match: 7. The germline CDR1 and CDR2 sequences are SGHVS and FNYEAQ. The CDR3 contains 15 residues. Here the CDR3 reads CASSTTSGRYNEQFF. The CDR3, as DNA: TGTGCCAGCAGCACTACTAGCGGAAGATACAATGAGCAGTTCTTC.

The rearrangement uses TRBV11-2 and TRBJ2-1; D remains unclear. Germline V CDR1 and CDR2: SGHAT, FQNNGV. The CDR3 spans 14 residues. The V end lost 1 base, the J end lost 5 bases, and 9 bases lay between the germline ends. The CDR3 bases are TGTGCCAGCAGCTTAGCTCATGCCGACAATGAGCAGTTCTTC. It is translated as CASSLAHADNEQFF.

V gene TRBV24-1 combines with J gene TRBJ2-2; 8 bases line up with TRBD1. Unmatched junction bases numbered 4, after V lost 4 bases and J lost 1 base. The CDR3 contains 16 residues. Per the germline V gene, CDR1 is KGHDR and CDR2 is SFDVKD. CDR3 sequence (DNA): TGTGCCACCAGTGAAACCGGGACAGGGAACACCGGGGAGCTGTTTTTT. This translates into CATSETGTGNTGELFF.

The V and J genes are TRBV2 and TRBJ1-4; D remains ambiguous. CDR3 length: 14 amino acids. The V gene lost 8 bases and the J gene lost 4 bases, with 14 bases spanning the gap. The germline CDR1 and CDR2 sequences are SNHLY and FYNNEI. Written as DNA, the CDR3 is TGTGCCAGCGTCAGGCGCGTTGGTAATGAAAAACTGTTTTTT. Its protein is CASVRRVGNEKLFF.